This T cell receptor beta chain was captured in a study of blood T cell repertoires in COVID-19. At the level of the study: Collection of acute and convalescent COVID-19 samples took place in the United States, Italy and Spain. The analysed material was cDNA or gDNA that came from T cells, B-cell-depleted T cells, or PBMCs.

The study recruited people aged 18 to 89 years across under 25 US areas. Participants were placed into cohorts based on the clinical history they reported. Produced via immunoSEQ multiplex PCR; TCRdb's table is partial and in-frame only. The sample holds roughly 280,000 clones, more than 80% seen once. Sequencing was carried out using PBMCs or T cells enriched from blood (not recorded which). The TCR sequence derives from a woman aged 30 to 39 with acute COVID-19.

The CDR3 is CASSQAGGRLAVTDTQYF. Here the CDR3 DNA reads TGCGCCAGCAGCCAAGCGGGGGGAAGACTAGCGGTCACAGATACGCAGTATTTT. The V call is TRBV4-3, the J call TRBJ2-3, with 9 bases matching TRBD2. The trim removed 1 base at V and 2 bases at J, leaving 10 bases unmatched. The CDR3 consists of 18 residues. Germline assignment: CDR1 LGHNA and CDR2 YSLEER.